This T cell receptor (beta chain) was obtained from a study of T cell responses to AZD1222 COVID-19 vaccine. There are 10 residues in the CDR3. CDR1 and CDR2 (germline): DFQATT, SNEGSKA (reference sequence). TCRdb's copy holds only in-frame clones and misses some; the assay was immunoSEQ multiplex PCR. The table records approximately 110,000 clones, approximately 90% of them present only once. V gene TRBV20-1 combines with J gene TRBJ2-1; D is uncertain. The receptor's source is an adult who received the AZD1222 COVID-19 vaccine. Specimen: peripheral blood, collected 28 days after the second AZD1222 dose. Here the CDR3 DNA reads TGCAGCAGTAGAGTTACAGAGCAGTTCTTC. Residues: CSSRVTEQFF.